Sequencing of this TCR beta chain was carried out in a study of cytomegalovirus exposure and HLA in healthy donors. Notes on the study in general: Later genetic work tied a missense DCLRE1C variant to beta-chain V and J trimming. In vitro experiments confirmed that a few CMV-associated chains were specific for CMV antigens.

Concerning this clone: Its cognate antigen is unknown.

The CDR3 consists of 15 residues. V was pared by 2 bases and J by 5 bases, with 8 bases of the junction left unmatched. Germline CDR1 is SGHTA and CDR2 is FQGTGA. PCR employed 60 Vbeta and 13 Jbeta primers. Method: immunoSEQ multiplex PCR; TCRdb's copy keeps in-frame clones and lacks some. Here the sample spans over 150,000 clones, about four fifths being singletons. Sample: PBMCs. The sequence came from a man aged 25-45 years in good health and CMV-seropositive. The V and J genes are TRBV7-3 and TRBJ2-5; TRBD1 matches 7 bases. The CDR3 nucleotides read TGTGCCAGCAGCTTATCTCCAGGGGGAACGGAGACCCAGTACTTC. Translated, it gives CASSLSPGGTETQYF.